The sequence of this T cell receptor (beta chain) was determined in a study of blood T cell repertoires in COVID-19 (dated by TCRdb to the early 2020s). Describing the broader study: Samples from collaborators originated in the United States, Italy and Spain and spanned both the acute and convalescent phases of COVID-19. Sample metadata almost always included a de-identified subject ID, COVID-19 status, age in years and sex. The material from the prospective study consisted of cDNA or gDNA derived from T cells, B-cell-depleted T cells, or PBMCs. Samples were obtained from the ongoing ImmuneRACE study (first 160 participants) and from about 1,300 subjects provided by 6 global collaborators. Subjects who had been exposed to COVID-19, were actively infected with it, or had recovered from it provided the deeply sampled blood TCRbeta repertoires that made up the dataset. Where HLA class I and class II types were available, the types were taken from metadata supplied by the sample provider, not from assay-based typing. The repertoires were made available in a free public database intended to serve as a resource for research on the immune response to SARS-CoV-2.

The CDR3 contains 13 residues, cysteine and phenylalanine counted. Only the CDR3 region is kept as DNA, spanning 39 bases read in frame from base 1. CDR1 LNHDA and CDR2 SQIVND were looked up in the germline V gene (reference sequence). Trimming at the junction amounts to 5 bases on V and 1 base on J, and the germline ends lie 5 bases apart. In Seattle, one collaborating source enrolled patients while the infection was active and tracked those patients longitudinally over the course of disease. Collaborating institutions collected whole blood in K2EDTA tubes following their own protocols. For TCRbeta analysis, collaborators shipped samples as frozen whole blood, isolated PBMCs, or DNA extracted from either of those sample types. TCRbeta CDR3 regions were amplified from genomic DNA using the immunoSEQ Assay, a bias-controlled multiplex PCR. Per the authors' processing: Within the assay, amplification of reference gene primers was used to estimate how many nucleated cells each sample contained. To quantify the absolute abundance of each unique TCRbeta CDR3 rearrangement, sequence reads were collapsed and filtered. For each sample, productive Simpson clonality was calculated as the square root of Simpson's diversity index across productive rearrangements. TCRdb holds this immuneACCESS table with in-frame rearrangements only. Some clones are missing; in checked studies, unresolved V genes explain under half, and the rest has no known cause. Clone size and V and J calls were adopted from that table, with D and trimming inferred from the DNA. For this sample there are more than 200,000 clones; 75% to 85% appear just once. Under 8.5% of the sample rests with the top ten.

A word on this clone: Its antigen is unknown. No quality values exist for individual bases; no much larger clone is one base distant.

The paper's findings and limits, for the study overall: The quantity of clinical and demographic metadata differed by source and by participant and was supplied without curation.

The chain is made from TRBV19 and TRBJ2-2; a confident D gene designation cannot be given. The TCR was taken from a woman of 80 years or more with COVID-19, enrolled during active disease. Sequenced material: peripheral blood. The CDR3 region: CASSRRNTGELFF. The DNA sequence reads TGTGCCAGTAGTCGGAGGAACACCGGGGAGCTGTTTTTT.